The next 26 T cell receptor beta chains were all read from a single sample in a study of T cell repertoires in cytomegalovirus infection. TCRdb recomputed calls from the reads with MiXCR, one row per CDR3 protein. Counted here are fewer than 550,000 distinct CDR3 sequences, roughly 31% occurring once; the ten biggest clones make up roughly 15%. Source material: PBMCs. The receptors shown here come from a human donor in good health (CMV status not recorded). Some clones in this sample may be carry-over from other donors' samples.

This clonotype was counted ten times or more. The chain is built from TRBV7-2 and TRBJ2-7, with a tentative D call TRBD1 (5 bases). There are 15 residues in the CDR3. Trimming cost V 5 bases and J 8 bases, with 22 bases left between them. The germline V gene has CDR1 SGHTA and CDR2 FQGNSA. The CDR3 bases are TGTGCCAGCAGCCTCTCCCGGACAAATAACGGACAGCAGTACTTC. Its translation is CASSLSRTNNGQQYF.

Ten or more counts support this clonotype. This chain links TRBV7-2 with TRBJ1-4, with 10 bases fitting TRBD1. Germline assignment: CDR1 SGHTA and CDR2 FQGNSA. V lost 2 bases to trimming and J lost 5 bases; unmatched junction nucleotides: 5. The CDR3 is 16 residues long. Here the CDR3 DNA reads TGTGCCAGCAGCTTAAGTGGGACAGGGGCCAATGAAAAACTGTTTTTT. Translated: CASSLSGTGANEKLFF.

The chain links TRBV6-1 to TRBJ1-5, with 8 bases lining up with TRBD1. Germline CDR1 reads MNHNS; CDR2 reads SASEGT. The trim removed 6 bases at V and 2 bases at J, leaving 6 bases unmatched. CDR3 length equals 15 residues. The CDR3: CASRFRGLGNQPQHF. In nucleotides, the CDR3 is TGTGCCAGCAGGTTCAGGGGGCTGGGCAATCAGCCCCAGCATTTT.

This clonotype was seen ten or more times. This chain connects TRBV7-2 to TRBJ1-2; a weak D match, TRBD1 (5 bases). Germline V lookup: CDR1 SGHTA, CDR2 FQGNSA. This CDR3 spans 14 amino acids. Trimming removed 5 bases at V and 4 bases at J, with 14 bases between. CDR3 in DNA: TGTGCCAGCAGCCCATCGGGGGGTACCTATGGCTACACCTTC. This codes for CASSPSGGTYGYTF.

In its sample, this clonotype was seen many times. The chain uses TRBV7-9 and TRBJ2-3, with 10 bases identical to TRBD2. Germline V lookup: CDR1 SEHNR, CDR2 FQNEAQ (reference sequence). The CDR3 runs 17 residues. V dropped 5 bases and J dropped 3; count of bases not matched to a gene: 11. CDR3 sequence reads: CASSPWIAGGHTDTQYF. CDR3 nucleotides: TGTGCCAGCAGCCCCTGGATAGCGGGGGGCCATACAGATACGCAGTATTTT.

This rearrangement joins TRBV12-3 or TRBV12-4 to TRBJ1-6; 7 nucleotides line up with TRBD1. Losses at the gene ends were 6 bases for V and 8 bases for J; bases not matched to a gene: 4. This CDR3 comprises 13 residues. The CDR3 DNA follows: TGTGCCAGCAGCAACAGGGGAGATTCACCCCTCCACTTT. Amino acid sequence: CASSNRGDSPLHF.

Ten or more counts support this clonotype. The chain combines TRBV7-8 with TRBJ2-5; possibly TRBD1 for D (5 bases). The CDR3 sequence is 14 residues long. The germline V gene has CDR1 SGHVS and CDR2 FQNEAQ. V lost 3 bases and J 1 base, leaving 9 bases between the germline ends. The CDR3 sequence: CASSLTETQETQYF. CDR3 DNA: TGTGCCAGCAGCTTGACAGAGACCCAAGAGACCCAGTACTTC.

Concerning this clonotype: A read error is possible here, since a much larger clone lies one base away. The conserved closing phenylalanine or tryptophan is absent in this CDR3, likely reflecting a read error. The chain links TRBV10-1 to TRBJ2-1, with TRBD2 matching over 11 bases. In germline, CDR1 is WNHNN, CDR2 SYGVQD (reference sequence). CDR3 length: 14 amino acids. The CDR3 spells CASKFSGGAGEQFL. CDR3 coding DNA: TGTGCCAGCAAGTTTAGCGGGGGGGCCGGAGAGCAGTTCTTA.

This clonotype turned up a few times. CDR3 DNA: TGTGCCAGCAGCCAGCTCTCCGGACCCGGACAGGGAGGGGGCACTGAAGCTTTCTTT. This codes for CASSQLSGPGQGGGTEAFF. The gene calls are TRBV4-2 and TRBJ1-1; 8 positions match TRBD1. Unmatched junction bases numbered 19, after V lost 3 bases and J lost 4 bases. The CDR3 contains 19 residues. Germline CDR1 LGHNA, CDR2 YNFKEQ.

This clonotype has a handful of counts. This chain connects TRBV28 to TRBJ2-2, with TRBD1 identical over 10 bases. Germline V gives CDR1 MDHEN, CDR2 SYDVKM. The CDR3 totals 18 residues. V shed 5 bases, J shed 0 bases, and the junction held 9 bases outside the gene matches. For the CDR3, the DNA is TGTGCCAGCAGTCTAAATCCGGGACAGGGGACGAACACCGGGGAGCTGTTTTTT. Translation: CASSLNPGQGTNTGELFF.

In this sample, this clonotype turned up many times. The chain links TRBV7-8 to TRBJ1-5, with D uncertain. V lost 1 base, J lost 11 bases, and 9 bases lay in between. Germline V lookup: CDR1 SGHVS, CDR2 FQNEAQ. The CDR3 is 12 residues long. In nucleotides, the CDR3 is TGTGCCAGCAGCTTAGGTATCCAGGCCCAGCATTTT. It specifies CASSLGIQAQHF.

The chain couples TRBV7-3 to TRBJ2-2, with 11 bases matching TRBD2. V was clipped by 5 bases and J by 6 bases; unmatched bases: 8. CDR3 length equals 16 residues. Germline V gene lookup returns CDR1 SGHTA and CDR2 FQGTGA. CDR3 in DNA: TGTGCCAGCAGCCGACTAGCGGGGACCGGGGCCGGGGAGCTGTTTTTT. This encodes CASSRLAGTGAGELFF.

This clonotype was recorded many times. The V gene is TRBV7-2, the J gene TRBJ1-1, with 12 bases matching TRBD1. CDR3 length: 17 residues. Germline values: CDR1 SGHTA, CDR2 FQGNSA. V gave up 1 base and J gave up 5 bases; unmatched junction bases: 8. The DNA for the CDR3 is TGTGCCAGCAGCTTAGTCTGGGACAGGGGGCGCCGGACTGAAGCTTTCTTT. This translates into CASSLVWDRGRRTEAFF.

The chain employs TRBV7-8 and TRBJ1-5; D perhaps matches TRBD1 (6 bases). V was cut by 1 base and J by 6 bases, with 16 bases left in between. This CDR3 is 16 amino acids long. The germline V gene encodes CDR1 SGHVS and CDR2 FQNEAQ. In DNA form, the CDR3 reads TGTGCCAGCAGCTTAGACGGGGCAGGGGTCGGTCAGCCCCAGCATTTT. Protein product: CASSLDGAGVGQPQHF.

In its sample, this clonotype was seen once. V usage is TRBV7-3 and J usage is TRBJ2-3, with 8 bases fitting TRBD2. V shed 6 bases, J shed 6 bases, and the junction held 11 bases outside the gene matches. CDR1 and CDR2 from the germline V gene are SGHTA and FQGTGA. This CDR3 has 15 residues. The CDR3 DNA reads TGTGCCAGCAGTCCTTCGGGACTAGTAGGGGATACGCAGTATTTT. It specifies CASSPSGLVGDTQYF.

The sample holds many counts of this clonotype. V gene TRBV7-2 combines with J gene TRBJ1-6; D is unresolved. Deletions cut 5 bases from V and 9 bases from J, with 20 bases between. Per germline, CDR1 SGHTA and CDR2 FQGNSA. The CDR3 spans 16 residues. CDR3 sequence: CASSPRTWREGSPLHF. CDR3 nucleotides: TGTGCCAGCAGCCCGAGAACGTGGAGGGAAGGTTCACCCCTCCACTTT. The variable domain in full, with the rest retrieved from reference TRBV7-2 and TRBJ1-6, is GAGVSQSPSNKVTEKGKDVELRCDPISGHTALYWYRQSLGQGLEFLIYFQGNSAPDKSGLPSDRFSAERTGGSVSTLTIQRTQQEDSAVYLCASSPRTWREGSPLHFGNGTRLTVT.

This clonotype came up many times. The chain is built from TRBV7-2 and TRBJ2-7; 7 bases map to TRBD1. V was pared by 5 bases and J by 3 bases, with 4 bases of the junction left unmatched. The CDR3 consists of 13 residues. From germline, CDR1 is SGHTA and CDR2 FQGNSA. The CDR3 DNA reads as TGTGCCAGCAGCCGAGACAGGGTCTACGAGCAGTACTTC. It yields the protein CASSRDRVYEQYF.

This clonotype was observed at least ten times. The chain links TRBV6-1 to TRBJ2-5; the D gene is possibly TRBD2 (5 bases). Trimming cost V 2 bases and J 4 bases, with 11 bases left between them. Germline assignment: CDR1 MNHNS and CDR2 SASEGT. This CDR3 is built from 14 residues. CDR3 DNA: TGTGCCAGCAGTGAAAAATCGGGGAGAGAGACCCAGTACTTC. Amino acids: CASSEKSGRETQYF.

This clonotype was observed once. The chain recombines TRBV27 with TRBJ2-3; D is perhaps TRBD2 (5 bases). The germline gives CDR1 MNHEY, CDR2 SMNVEV (reference sequence). V was trimmed by 5 bases and J by 0 bases, leaving 12 bases between them. The CDR3 spans 15 residues. The CDR3 DNA is TGTGCCAGCAGTCGGGGAACACATAGCACAGATACGCAGTATTTT. Translating gives CASSRGTHSTDTQYF.

This chain joins TRBV6-2 or TRBV6-3 and TRBJ1-2; 10 nucleotides align to TRBD1. Losses at the gene ends were 2 bases for V and 6 bases for J; bases not matched to a gene: 9. The CDR3 runs to 16 residues. Germline V gene lookup returns CDR1 MNHEY and CDR2 SVGEGT. The CDR3, as DNA: TGTGCCAGCAGTTACAAACTGACAGGGGGCGTTGATGGCTACACCTTC. Amino acids: CASSYKLTGGVDGYTF.

This clonotype was seen many times. This chain joins TRBV7-9 and TRBJ1-1; tentatively, D is TRBD1 (5 bases). The germline V gene encodes CDR1 SEHNR and CDR2 FQNEAQ (reference sequence). There are 15 residues in the CDR3. The ends were cut back, 3 bases at V and 2 bases at J, with 13 bases in the middle. The CDR3 nucleotides read TGTGCCAGCAGCTTCGTAAGGGGTGGCAACACTGAAGCTTTCTTT. It yields the protein CASSFVRGGNTEAFF.

Many counts were recorded for this clonotype. This chain connects TRBV28 to TRBJ1-2; tentative D call: TRBD1 (6 bases). V dropped 6 bases and J dropped 2 bases, with 10 bases sitting between them. Germline loops: CDR1 MDHEN, CDR2 SYDVKM. There are 13 residues in the CDR3. The CDR3 is CASSPTGNYGYTF. The DNA of the CDR3 is TGTGCCAGCAGCCCAACAGGGAACTATGGCTACACCTTC.

V is TRBV6-1 and J is TRBJ2-3; 9 bases agree with TRBD2. CDR3 size: 17 residues. Germline V CDR1 and CDR2: MNHNS, SASEGT. V lost 0 bases, J lost 5 bases, and 9 bases stayed unmatched. CDR3 protein: CASSEASASGAGDTQYF. CDR3 DNA sequence: TGTGCCAGCAGTGAAGCATCTGCTAGCGGGGCAGGAGATACGCAGTATTTT.

The sample holds a few counts of this clonotype. The V and J genes are TRBV29-1 and TRBJ1-1; D not resolved. The CDR3 runs to 11 residues. V shed 7 bases and J shed 1 base, with 7 bases lying between them. The germline CDR1 and CDR2 sequences are SQVTM and ANQGSEA. The CDR3 nucleotides are TGCAGCGCGATGGGGAACACTGAAGCTTTCTTT. Translating it yields CSAMGNTEAFF.

V usage is TRBV19 and J usage is TRBJ1-5, with TRBD1 matching over 7 bases. CDR1 is LNHDA, CDR2 SQIVND, per germline (reference sequence). The CDR3 runs to 16 residues. Losses at the gene ends were 4 bases for V and 4 bases for J; bases not matched to a gene: 10. CDR3: CASSSMSQGTNQPQHF. For the CDR3, the DNA is TGTGCCAGTAGTAGTATGTCACAGGGGACAAATCAGCCCCAGCATTTT.

This sequence joins TRBV12-3 or TRBV12-4 and TRBJ2-7, with 8 bases fitting TRBD1. The CDR3 is 19 amino acids. V lost 6 bases, J lost 2 bases, and 21 bases stayed unmatched. DNA of the CDR3: TGTGCCAGCAGCCCCCCATCACGTAGGACAGGGCGATCTCCCTACGAGCAGTACTTC. It encodes CASSPPSRRTGRSPYEQYF.